The clone carrying this TCR beta chain was detected ten times or more. The data originate from a study of blood T cells in healthy people across ages. A second PCR, run for roughly 7 to 12 cycles, used a sample-barcoded 5' primer plus a J-beta primer mix. A single record per CDR3 protein comes from TCRdb applying MiXCR to the 5' RACE reads. The sample includes around 1.7 million distinct CDR3 sequences, roughly 28% of them seen just once. The CDR3 is 13 residues long. The V end was cut by 8 bases, the J end by 2 bases, with 13 bases between. The donors, all healthy, were Caucasians living in Russia, aged roughly 6 to 100.

The chain recombines TRBV12-3 or TRBV12-4 with TRBJ2-7; TRBD1 or TRBD2 may be the D gene (5 bases each). The source is a woman in her twenties or thirties in good health. Sequenced input: blood. In nucleotides, the CDR3 is TGTGCCAGCCAGACGAGGGGAACCTACGAGCAGTACTTC. Protein product: CASQTRGTYEQYF.